Presented here are 21 T cell receptor beta chains from one specimen sequenced in a study of OX40 agonist ivuxolimab in advanced cancers. Clones were sequenced by immunoSEQ multiplex PCR, and TCRdb holds only the in-frame ones, with some missing. The sample consists of around 67,000 clones, around nine tenths of them appearing once. The sample here was CD4+ or CD8+ T cells sorted from blood, taken in a trial of the OX40 agonist ivuxolimab. The receptors originated from an adult with an advanced solid tumor such as melanoma, head and neck, liver or kidney cancer.

CDR3 bases: TGTGCCAGCAGCTCCTGGGGCAGCAATCAGCCCCAGCATTTT. It yields the protein CASSSWGSNQPQHF. The rearrangement uses TRBV5-5 and TRBJ1-5, with D maybe TRBD1 (5 bases). The CDR3 covers 14 residues. The V end lost 3 bases, the J end lost 1 base, and 8 bases lay between the germline ends. Germline lookup yields CDR1 SGHKS and CDR2 YYEKEE (reference sequence). The full variable domain, its missing parts supplied by reference TRBV5-5 and TRBJ1-5, is DAGVTQSPTHLIKTRGQQVTLRCSPISGHKSVSWYQQVLGQGPQFIFQYYEKEERGRGNFPDRFSARQFPNYSSELNVNALLLGDSALYLCASSSWGSNQPQHFGDGTRLSIL.

The genes are TRBV19 and TRBJ2-3; 10 nucleotides agree with TRBD2. CDR1 and CDR2 from the germline V gene are LNHDA and SQIVND (reference sequence). The junction had 4 bases not matched to a gene; V was cut back by 6 bases and J by 1 base. This CDR3 has 15 amino acids. The CDR3 DNA follows: TGTGCCAGTAGAAATCTAGCGGGGGGCACAGATACGCAGTATTTT. The encoded protein is CASRNLAGGTDTQYF.

CDR3 in DNA: TGTGCCAGCAGTCCGACCGGGACCAGTCGCTCCTACGAGCAGTACTTC. It codes for CASSPTGTSRSYEQYF. The chain combines TRBV7-6 with TRBJ2-7; the D gene could be TRBD1 or TRBD2 (5 bases each). The CDR3 runs 16 residues. Germline CDR1 is SGHVS and CDR2 is FNYEAQ. V dropped 6 bases and J dropped 0 bases, with 18 bases sitting between them.

This chain uses TRBV29-1 with TRBJ2-1; 8 nucleotides match TRBD2. Germline V gene data show CDR1 as SQVTM and CDR2 as ANQGSEA. The CDR3 covers 15 residues. J was trimmed by 0 bases and V by 5 bases; bases with no gene match: 6. The CDR3 DNA follows: TGCAGCGTTTCAAACCTAGCGGGCTCCTACAATGAGCAGTTCTTC. Translated, it gives CSVSNLAGSYNEQFF.

This clone was seen a handful of times. The rearrangement joins TRBV18 to TRBJ1-5, with TRBD1 as a possible D gene (5 bases). Trimming pared 1 base from V and 3 bases from J, leaving 13 bases between. Looked up from germline, CDR1 is KGHSH and CDR2 is LQKENI. The CDR3 sequence is 16 residues long. CDR3 in amino acids: CASSPQSGSTNQPQHF. CDR3 nucleotides: TGTGCCAGCTCACCACAGTCAGGGAGCACCAATCAGCCCCAGCATTTT.

The rearrangement joins TRBV29-1 to TRBJ1-1, with D unresolved. CDR1 is SQVTM and CDR2 is ANQGSEA in the germline V gene. Between the trimmed V and J ends, which lost 3 bases and 7 bases, there was a span of 18 bases. The CDR3 runs to 14 residues. The CDR3 nucleotides read TGCAGCGTTGATCAGTGGGCCCGGGGAGGTGAAGCTTTCTTT. This codes for CSVDQWARGGEAFF.

The V call is TRBV5-4, the J call TRBJ2-7; the D is unclear. Germline lookup yields CDR1 SGHNT and CDR2 YYREEE (reference sequence). V lost 0 bases, J lost 6 bases, and 10 bases lay in between. The CDR3 sequence is 13 residues long. CDR3: CASSLAPGSEQYF. The CDR3 bases are TGTGCCAGCAGCTTGGCGCCAGGAAGCGAGCAGTACTTC.

The V gene is TRBV9, the J gene TRBJ2-1, with 8 bases matching TRBD1. V lost 3 bases and J lost 2; bases outside the gene matches: 4. Germline CDR1 reads SGDLS; CDR2 reads YYNGEE. The length of the CDR3 is 15 residues. The CDR3 loop is CASSGTGSTYNEQFF. In nucleotides, the CDR3 is TGTGCCAGCAGCGGGACAGGGAGCACCTACAATGAGCAGTTCTTC. Using reference TRBV9 and TRBJ2-1 for the parts outside the CDR3, the full variable domain is DSGVTQTPKHLITATGQRVTLRCSPRSGDLSVYWYQQSLDQGLQFLIQYYNGEERAKGNILERFSAQQFPDLHSELNLSSLELGDSALYFCASSGTGSTYNEQFFGPGTRLTVL.

The rearrangement joins TRBV5-1 to TRBJ2-2; 9 bases are shared with TRBD2. The CDR3 sequence is 17 residues long. In germline, CDR1 is SGHRS, CDR2 YFSETQ. V shed 0 bases and J 3 bases; nucleotides not matched to a gene: 6. The CDR3 DNA is TGCGCCAGCAGCTTGGGGCGGGAGGGCCGCGACACCGGGGAGCTGTTTTTT. Its translation is CASSLGREGRDTGELFF.

This chain uses TRBV29-1 with TRBJ2-7, with 14 bases identical to TRBD2. This CDR3 contains 13 residues. V lost 4 bases, J lost 6 bases, and 2 bases stayed unmatched. From germline, CDR1 is SQVTM and CDR2 ANQGSEA. The CDR3 sequence: CSVGLAGGGEQYF. CDR3 sequence (DNA): TGCAGCGTTGGACTAGCGGGAGGGGGCGAGCAGTACTTC.

This sequence joins TRBV6-4 and TRBJ1-1, with 8 bases that match TRBD1. Losses at the gene ends were 5 bases for V and 1 base for J; bases not matched to a gene: 6. Germline assignment: CDR1 MRHNA and CDR2 SNTAGT. The CDR3 has 15 residues. The CDR3 DNA follows: TGTGCCAGCAGTCGGACAGGGTTGCCGAACACTGAAGCTTTCTTT. It encodes CASSRTGLPNTEAFF.

This chain uses TRBV7-3 with TRBJ1-5; D is unclear. This CDR3 comprises 13 residues. Germline loops: CDR1 SGHTA, CDR2 FQGTGA. Trimming left V 4 bases short and J 7 bases short, with 11 bases between. DNA of the CDR3: TGTGCCAGCAGCTCTGGGAAGGGACAGCCCCAGCATTTT. It encodes CASSSGKGQPQHF.

This clone was recorded once. The chain employs TRBV28 and TRBJ2-3, with D uncertain. The V gene lost 2 bases and the J gene lost 11 bases, with 11 bases spanning the gap. Germline V gene lookup returns CDR1 MDHEN and CDR2 SYDVKM. The CDR3 covers 12 residues. CDR3 bases: TGTGCCAGCAGTTTACGTTCCGGTTGGCAGTATTTT. Protein sequence: CASSLRSGWQYF.

The V call is TRBV6-4, the J call TRBJ1-2; D not resolved. V was pared by 1 base and J by 2 bases, with 8 bases between. Germline V gene sequence: CDR1 MRHNA, CDR2 SNTAGT. CDR3 length: 14 residues. CDR3 in amino acids: CASSDFGRNYGYTF. The CDR3 DNA reads as TGTGCCAGCAGTGACTTTGGCAGGAACTATGGCTACACCTTC.

Details on this clone: A read error may produce the germline difference seen at one junction end. V gene TRBV7-7 combines with J gene TRBJ2-5, with D perhaps TRBD2 (5 bases). CDR3 length: 15 residues. The germline V gene encodes CDR1 SSHAT and CDR2 FNYEAQ (reference sequence). The DNA for the CDR3 is TGTGCTAGCAGCCGTACCGGACTGTCCGCCGAGACCCAGTACTTC. Translation gives CASSRTGLSAETQYF. Looking up the rest from reference TRBV7-7 and TRBJ2-5 gives the full variable domain: GAGVSQSPRYKVTKRGQDVTLRCDPISSHATLYWYQQALGQGPEFLTYFNYEAQPDKSGLPSDRFSAERPEGSISTLTIQRTEQRDSAMYRCASSRTGLSAETQYFGPGTRLLVL.

This clone came up once. The chain combines TRBV18 with TRBJ2-2, with no clear D. CDR1 and CDR2 (germline): KGHSH, LQKENI. The CDR3 spans 16 residues. Trimming left V 1 base short and J 2 bases short, with 11 bases between. In nucleotides, the CDR3 is TGTGCCAGCTCACCACAGGCTTACACAAACACCGGGGAGCTGTTTTTT. Its translation: CASSPQAYTNTGELFF.

The V gene is TRBV28, the J gene TRBJ1-2, with a tentative D call TRBD1 (6 bases). The V end lost 3 bases, the J end lost 2 bases, and 7 bases lay between the germline ends. CDR1 and CDR2 from the germline V gene are MDHEN and SYDVKM. This CDR3 region has 13 residues. This chain's CDR3 is CASSLGANYGYTF. The DNA for the CDR3 is TGTGCCAGCAGTTTGGGGGCAAACTATGGCTACACCTTC.

The chain carries TRBV6-5 and TRBJ2-1; perhaps TRBD1 as D (6 bases). Germline loops: CDR1 MNHEY, CDR2 SVGAGI. V lost 2 bases and J lost 3, with 11 bases in between. The CDR3 totals 15 residues. The CDR3 loop reads CASSYPRGYYNEQFF. CDR3 DNA: TGTGCCAGCAGTTACCCCAGGGGATACTACAATGAGCAGTTCTTC.

This clone appeared once. The sample holds other DNA sequences that translate to the same CDR3. The chain uses TRBV6-6 and TRBJ1-1, with unresolved D. V gave up 0 bases and J gave up 3 bases, with 5 bases separating them. The CDR3 consists of 13 residues. Germline CDR1 MNHNY, CDR2 SVGAGI (reference sequence). CDR3 in amino acids: CASSYSADTEAFF. The CDR3 bases are TGTGCCAGCAGTTACTCGGCCGACACTGAAGCTTTCTTT.

The V call is TRBV5-1, the J call TRBJ1-1; D might be TRBD1 (5 bases). V was shortened by 6 bases and J by 5 bases, with 11 bases between the two germline ends. The CDR3 covers 12 residues. Germline assignment: CDR1 SGHRS and CDR2 YFSETQ. CDR3 protein: CASTGPGTEAFF. CDR3 nucleotides: TGCGCCAGCACGGGGCCCGGGACTGAAGCTTTCTTT.

This chain uses TRBV6-5 with TRBJ1-5; D is ambiguous. Per the germline V gene, CDR1 is MNHEY and CDR2 is SVGAGI. Deletions cut 2 bases from V and 0 bases from J, with 5 bases between. This CDR3 region has 14 residues. The CDR3 loop reads CASSYRYSNQPQHF. The DNA for the CDR3 is TGTGCCAGCAGTTACCGGTATAGCAATCAGCCCCAGCATTTT.